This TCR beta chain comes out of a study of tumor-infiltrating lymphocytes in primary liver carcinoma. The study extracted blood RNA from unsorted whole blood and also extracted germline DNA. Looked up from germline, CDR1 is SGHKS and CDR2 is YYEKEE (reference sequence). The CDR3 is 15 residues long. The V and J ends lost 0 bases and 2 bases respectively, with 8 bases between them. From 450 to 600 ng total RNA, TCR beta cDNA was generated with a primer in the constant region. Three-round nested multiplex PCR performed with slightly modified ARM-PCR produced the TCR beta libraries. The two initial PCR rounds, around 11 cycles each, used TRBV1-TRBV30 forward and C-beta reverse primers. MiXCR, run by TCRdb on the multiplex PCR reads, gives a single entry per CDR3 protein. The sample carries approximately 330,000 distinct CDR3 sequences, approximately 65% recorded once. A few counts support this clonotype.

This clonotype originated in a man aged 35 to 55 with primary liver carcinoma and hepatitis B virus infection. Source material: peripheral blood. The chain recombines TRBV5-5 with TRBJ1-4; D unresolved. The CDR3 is CASSLGGGTNEKLFF. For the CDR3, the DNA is TGTGCCAGCAGCTTGGGTGGAGGGACTAATGAAAAACTGTTTTTT.